This T cell receptor (beta chain) is drawn from a study of T-cell memory formation after mild COVID-19. Across the study: In these data, TCR clusters were largely donor specific.

Germline values: CDR1 MNHEY, CDR2 SMNVEV (reference sequence). Trimming pared 2 bases from V and 4 bases from J, leaving 3 bases between. The CDR3 has 12 amino acids. Via MiXCR, TCRdb re-called the 5' RACE reads, giving one row per CDR3 protein. The data hold more than 400,000 distinct CDR3 sequences, with 15% to 20% observed a single time. Study-wide findings and caveats: The CD4+ clones that contracted clustered mainly within CM and EM, and the CD8+ clones concentrated in EMRA. Clones that contracted from day 15 to 85 had balanced CD4/CD8; later expanders were CD4+ biased.

This clonotype turned up a few times. Its antigen is still unknown. This sequence joins TRBV27 and TRBJ1-5; no firm D call. Sequencing used PBMCs or a T cell subset sorted from them (not recorded which). This sequence was found in an adult woman who had mild COVID-19 (a few samples of this study predate the infection). Cell type and time point are not known. The CDR3 is CASSLRNQPQHF. In DNA form, the CDR3 reads TGTGCCAGCAGTTTACGGAATCAGCCCCAGCATTTT.